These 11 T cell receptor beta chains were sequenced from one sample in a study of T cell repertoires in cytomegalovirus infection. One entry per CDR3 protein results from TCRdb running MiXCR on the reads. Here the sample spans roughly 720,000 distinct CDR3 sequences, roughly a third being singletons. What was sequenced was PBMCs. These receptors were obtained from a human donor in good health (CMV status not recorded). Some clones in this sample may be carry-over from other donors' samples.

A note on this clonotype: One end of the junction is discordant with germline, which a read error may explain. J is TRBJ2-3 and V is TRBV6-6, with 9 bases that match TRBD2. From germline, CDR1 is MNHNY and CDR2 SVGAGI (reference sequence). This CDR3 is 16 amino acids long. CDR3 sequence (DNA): TGTGCCAGCAGTCCAAGACTAGCGGAGTACACAGAGACGCAGTATTTT. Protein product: CASSPRLAEYTETQYF.

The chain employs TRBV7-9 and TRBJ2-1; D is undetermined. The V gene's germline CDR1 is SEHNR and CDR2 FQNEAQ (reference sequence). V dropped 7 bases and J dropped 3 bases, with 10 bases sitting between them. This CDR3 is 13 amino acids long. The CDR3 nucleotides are TGTGCCAGCACCCCGGGTCACTACAATGAGCAGTTCTTC. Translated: CASTPGHYNEQFF.

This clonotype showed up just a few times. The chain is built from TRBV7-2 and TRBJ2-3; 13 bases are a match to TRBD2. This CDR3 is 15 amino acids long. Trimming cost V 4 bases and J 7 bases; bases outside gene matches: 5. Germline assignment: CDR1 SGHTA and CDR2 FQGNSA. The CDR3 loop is CASSSGLAGLHTQYF. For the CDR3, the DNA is TGTGCCAGCAGCTCGGGACTAGCGGGATTACATACGCAGTATTTT.

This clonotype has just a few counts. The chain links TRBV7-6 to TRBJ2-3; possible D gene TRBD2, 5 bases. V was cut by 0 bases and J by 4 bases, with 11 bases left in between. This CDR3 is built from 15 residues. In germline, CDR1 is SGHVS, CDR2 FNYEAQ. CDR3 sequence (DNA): TGTGCCAGCAGCTTAGCGACTACTCGGGCAGATACGCAGTATTTT. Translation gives CASSLATTRADTQYF. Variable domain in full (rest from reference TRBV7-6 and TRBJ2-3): GAGVSQSPRYKVTKRGQDVALRCDPISGHVSLYWYRQALGQGPEFLTYFNYEAQQDKSGLPNDRFSAERPEGSISTLTIQRTEQRDSAMYRCASSLATTRADTQYFGPGTRLTVL.

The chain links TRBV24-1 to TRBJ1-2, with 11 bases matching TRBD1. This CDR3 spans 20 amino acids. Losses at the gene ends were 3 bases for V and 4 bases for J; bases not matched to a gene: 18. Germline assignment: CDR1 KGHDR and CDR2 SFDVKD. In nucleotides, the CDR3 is TGTGCCACCAGTGATAACAGACCTCGGACAGGGGGCGGGGATCTCTATGGCTACACCTTC. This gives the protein CATSDNRPRTGGGDLYGYTF.

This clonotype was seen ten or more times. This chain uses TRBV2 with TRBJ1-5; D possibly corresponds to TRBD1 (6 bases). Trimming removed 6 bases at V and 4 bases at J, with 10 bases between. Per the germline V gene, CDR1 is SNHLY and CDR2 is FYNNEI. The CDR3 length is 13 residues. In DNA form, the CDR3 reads TGTGCCAGCAGCGGACAGACGAATCAGCCCCAGCATTTT. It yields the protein CASSGQTNQPQHF.

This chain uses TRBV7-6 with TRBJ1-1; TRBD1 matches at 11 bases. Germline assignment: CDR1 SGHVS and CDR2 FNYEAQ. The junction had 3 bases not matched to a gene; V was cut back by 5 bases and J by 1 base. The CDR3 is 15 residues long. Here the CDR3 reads CASSGTGGANTEAFF. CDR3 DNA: TGTGCCAGCAGCGGGACAGGGGGAGCGAACACTGAAGCTTTCTTT.

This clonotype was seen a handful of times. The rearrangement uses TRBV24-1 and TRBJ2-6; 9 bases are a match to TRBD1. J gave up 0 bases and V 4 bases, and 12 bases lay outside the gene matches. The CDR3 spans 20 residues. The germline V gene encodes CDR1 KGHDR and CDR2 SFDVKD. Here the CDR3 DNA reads TGTGCCACCAGTGACCCGATCGCCACAGGGGGCGGCTCTGGGGCCAACGTCCTGACTTTC. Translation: CATSDPIATGGGSGANVLTF.

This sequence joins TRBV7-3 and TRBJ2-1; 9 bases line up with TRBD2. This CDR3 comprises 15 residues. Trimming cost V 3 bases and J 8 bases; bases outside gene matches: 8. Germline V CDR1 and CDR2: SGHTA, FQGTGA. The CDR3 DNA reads TGTGCCAGCAGCTTGCGCGGGAGGGTAGGCGATGAGCAGTTCTTC. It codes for CASSLRGRVGDEQFF.

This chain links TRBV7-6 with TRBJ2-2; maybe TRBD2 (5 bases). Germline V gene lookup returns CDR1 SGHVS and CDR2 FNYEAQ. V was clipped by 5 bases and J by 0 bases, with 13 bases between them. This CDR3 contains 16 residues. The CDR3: CASSPRERANTGELFF. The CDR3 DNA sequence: TGTGCCAGCAGCCCCCGGGAAAGGGCGAACACCGGGGAGCTGTTTTTT. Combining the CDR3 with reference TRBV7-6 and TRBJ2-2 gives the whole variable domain GAGVSQSPRYKVTKRGQDVALRCDPISGHVSLYWYRQALGQGPEFLTYFNYEAQQDKSGLPNDRFSAERPEGSISTLTIQRTEQRDSAMYRCASSPRERANTGELFFGEGSRLTVL.

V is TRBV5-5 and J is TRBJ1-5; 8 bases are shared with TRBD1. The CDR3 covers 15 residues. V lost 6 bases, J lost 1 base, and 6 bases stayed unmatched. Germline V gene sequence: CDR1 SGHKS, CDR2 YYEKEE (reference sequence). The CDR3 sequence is CASTPGQGSNQPQHF. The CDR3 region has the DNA TGTGCCAGCACCCCCGGACAGGGAAGCAATCAGCCCCAGCATTTT.